The rows below give T cell receptor beta chains drawn from one sample of a study of shared clonotypes between healthy human individuals. The assay was immunoSEQ multiplex PCR, and TCRdb's table has in-frame clones only and misses some. The sample gives hundreds of thousands of clones, roughly 96% of which show up once; roughly 0.12% is in the top ten. Sequencing was performed on naive CD8+ T cells sorted from blood. The receptors come from a woman in her twenties or thirties in good health. The CDR3 runs from the conserved cysteine through the conserved F or W. D genes are given only for firm matches. A row's size may be missing; if present it is once, few, many or a size class.

V: TRBV6-6; D: .; size: .; J: TRBJ2-1; length: 14; DNA: TGTGCCAGCAGTTACGAGGTAGTTCTGAATGAGCAGTTCTTC; CDR3: CASSYEVVLNEQFF
V: TRBV28; D: TRBD2; size: .; J: TRBJ2-4; length: 18; DNA: TGTGCCAGCGGAACTAGCGGGAGTCACCGGCCAGCCAAAAACATTCAGTACTTC; CDR3: CASGTSGSHRPAKNIQYF
V: TRBV28; D: TRBD1; size: .; J: TRBJ1-2; length: 13; DNA: TGTGCCAGCAGTGATGGGACAGGGGCACTGCTTTCCTTC; CDR3: CASSDGTGALLSF
V: TRBV6-6; D: .; size: .; J: TRBJ1-3; length: 15; DNA: TGTGCCAGCAGTTACCCCGCAAGCTCTGGAAACACCATATATTTT; CDR3: CASSYPASSGNTIYF
V: TRBV27; D: .; size: .; J: TRBJ2-1; length: 14; DNA: TGTGCCAGCAGAGTAGGGGCCGAATACAATGAGCAGTTCTTC; CDR3: CASRVGAEYNEQFF
V: TRBV9; D: TRBD1; size: .; J: TRBJ1-1; length: 16; DNA: TGTGCCAGCAGCGGCGGTGGGCAGGGGGGGAACACTGAAGCTTTCTTT; CDR3: CASSGGGQGGNTEAFF
V: TRBV11-2; D: .; size: .; J: TRBJ2-3; length: 16; DNA: TGTGCCAGCAGCCTAGGGGCGGTATTACCCACAGATACGCAGTATTTT; CDR3: CASSLGAVLPTDTQYF
V: TRBV6-5; D: .; size: .; J: TRBJ1-2; length: 15; DNA: TGTGCCAGCAGTCTATTCGGGCAGGGATTCTATGGCTACACCTTC; CDR3: CASSLFGQGFYGYTF
V: TRBV7-9; D: .; size: .; J: TRBJ2-7; length: 13; DNA: TGTGCCAGCAGCCCTCCCCTTGGGGCCGAGCAGTACTTC; CDR3: CASSPPLGAEQYF
V: TRBV2; D: .; size: .; J: TRBJ1-1; length: 15; DNA: TGTGCCAGCAGTCCTCCTGCAGGGCTGAACACTGAAGCTTTCTTT; CDR3: CASSPPAGLNTEAFF
V: TRBV21-1; D: .; size: .; J: TRBJ2-2; length: 19; DNA: TGTGCCAGCAGCAAAGTAGTCTGGGGACTAGCGGGATATCACGGGGAGCTGTTTTTT; CDR3: CASSKVVWGLAGYHGELFF
V: TRBV30; D: TRBD2; size: few; J: TRBJ2-5; length: 16; DNA: TGTGCCTGGAGTGGAGGGTGGGGAGGGCCTGGAGAGACCCAGTACTTC; CDR3: CAWSGGWGGPGETQYF
V: TRBV27; D: TRBD1; size: .; J: TRBJ1-2; length: 15; DNA: TGTGCCAGCAGTACAGGGACAGGGAGGGCCTATGGCTACACCTTC; CDR3: CASSTGTGRAYGYTF
V: TRBV5-3; D: TRBD1; size: .; J: TRBJ1-5; length: 19; DNA: TGTGCCAGAAGCTTGGCCCGGGCAGGGGGAGGGTGTAGCAATCAGCCCCAGCATTTT; CDR3: CARSLARAGGGCSNQPQHF
V: TRBV6-1; D: .; size: .; J: TRBJ1-1; length: 13; DNA: TGTGCCAGCAGTGATGGTGGTAACACTGAAGCTTTCTTT; CDR3: CASSDGGNTEAFF
V: TRBV7-9; D: .; size: .; J: TRBJ2-7; length: 13; DNA: TGTGCCAGCAGCTTAGGGGGGGAGTACGAGCAGTACTTC; CDR3: CASSLGGEYEQYF
V: TRBV29-1; D: .; size: .; J: TRBJ1-1; length: 11; DNA: TGCAGCGTTGTCCAGAACACTGAAGCTTTCTTT; CDR3: CSVVQNTEAFF
V: TRBV23-1; D: TRBD1; size: .; J: TRBJ1-6; length: 17; DNA: TGCGCCAGCGACCCGGGACAGGGTGCCAACGGTAGGGTACCCCTCCACTTT; CDR3: CASDPGQGANGRVPLHF
V: TRBV11-3; D: .; size: .; J: TRBJ2-5; length: 14; DNA: TGTGCCAGCAGCTTAGATATGGGGGCCCAGACCCAGTACTTC; CDR3: CASSLDMGAQTQYF
V: TRBV5-6; D: .; size: .; J: TRBJ2-5; length: 16; DNA: TGTGCCAGCAGCTTGTCACAGGGCCGGATGTTGGAGACCCAGTACTTC; CDR3: CASSLSQGRMLETQYF
V: TRBV7-8; D: TRBD2; size: .; J: TRBJ2-1; length: 16; DNA: TGTGCCAGCAGCCCTACTAGCGGAGGATCAGAAAATGAGCAGTTCTTC; CDR3: CASSPTSGGSENEQFF
V: TRBV5-4; D: TRBD1; size: .; J: TRBJ1-1; length: 13; DNA: TGTGCCAGCAGTGCAGGGGGTAACACTGAAGCTTTCTTT; CDR3: CASSAGGNTEAFF